A selection of T cell receptor beta chains follows, all from one sample in a study of T cell changes during pregnancy in multiple sclerosis. Data came from immunoSEQ multiplex PCR; TCRdb stores just in-frame clones and leaves some out. Of 50,000 to 70,000 clones detected, around nine tenths appear once; the ten largest clones hold about 1.5%. The input for sequencing was peripheral blood, taken in the second trimester of pregnancy. All receptors derive from a female donor with multiple sclerosis, enrolled in a pregnancy study. The CDR3 runs from the conserved cysteine through the conserved F or W. Each record gives: D gene, CDR3 length, V gene, J gene, clone size, CDR3 protein, CDR3 DNA. D genes are given only for firm matches. The size entry is marked missing in some rows and otherwise reads once, few, many or a size class.

d_call: TRBD2; cdr3_length: 17; v_call: TRBV5-1; j_call: TRBJ2-5; clone_size: NA; cdr3_aa: CASSLGGSGRAGETQYF; cdr3_nt: TGCGCCAGCAGCTTAGGAGGCAGCGGGAGGGCCGGTGAGACCCAGTACTTC
d_call: TRBD2; cdr3_length: 15; v_call: TRBV11-2; j_call: TRBJ2-7; clone_size: NA; cdr3_aa: CASSLEGLGGSEQYF; cdr3_nt: TGTGCCAGCAGCTTAGAGGGACTAGGCGGGTCCGAGCAGTACTTC
d_call: NA; cdr3_length: 10; v_call: TRBV6-5; j_call: TRBJ1-1; clone_size: NA; cdr3_aa: CASGRTEAFF; cdr3_nt: TGTGCCAGCGGGAGGACTGAAGCTTTCTTT
d_call: TRBD2; cdr3_length: 16; v_call: TRBV29-1; j_call: TRBJ2-3; clone_size: NA; cdr3_aa: CSVEAGSGSVTDTQYF; cdr3_nt: TGCAGCGTTGAAGCGGGTAGCGGGAGTGTTACAGATACGCAGTATTTT
d_call: NA; cdr3_length: 12; v_call: TRBV25-1; j_call: TRBJ2-3; clone_size: NA; cdr3_aa: CASSGLTDTQYF; cdr3_nt: TGTGCCAGCAGTGGACTAACAGATACGCAGTATTTT
d_call: NA; cdr3_length: 15; v_call: TRBV19; j_call: TRBJ1-1; clone_size: NA; cdr3_aa: CASSIDDSMNTEAFF; cdr3_nt: TGTGCCAGTAGTATAGATGACAGCATGAACACTGAAGCTTTCTTT
d_call: TRBD1; cdr3_length: 13; v_call: TRBV5-4; j_call: TRBJ1-1; clone_size: NA; cdr3_aa: CASSLTTGGEAFF; cdr3_nt: TGTGCCAGCAGCTTGACCACAGGGGGAGAAGCTTTCTTT
d_call: NA; cdr3_length: 14; v_call: TRBV19; j_call: TRBJ2-2; clone_size: once; cdr3_aa: CASAQGLNTGELFF; cdr3_nt: TGTGCCAGCGCGCAGGGGCTGAACACCGGGGAGCTGTTTTTT
d_call: TRBD2; cdr3_length: 17; v_call: TRBV30; j_call: TRBJ2-3; clone_size: NA; cdr3_aa: CAWSVRGLAGITDTQYF; cdr3_nt: TGTGCCTGGAGTGTAAGGGGTCTAGCGGGAATCACAGATACGCAGTATTTT
d_call: NA; cdr3_length: 14; v_call: TRBV11-2; j_call: TRBJ2-5; clone_size: NA; cdr3_aa: CASSFSGNQETQYF; cdr3_nt: TGTGCCAGCAGCTTTTCGGGTAATCAAGAGACCCAGTACTTC
d_call: NA; cdr3_length: 15; v_call: TRBV7-2; j_call: TRBJ2-2; clone_size: NA; cdr3_aa: CASSPRAGATGELFF; cdr3_nt: TGTGCCAGCAGCCCAAGGGCGGGGGCCACCGGGGAGCTGTTTTTT
d_call: NA; cdr3_length: 13; v_call: TRBV30; j_call: TRBJ1-4; clone_size: NA; cdr3_aa: CAWSDRYNEKLFF; cdr3_nt: TGTGCCTGGAGCGACAGGTATAATGAAAAACTGTTTTTT
d_call: NA; cdr3_length: 16; v_call: TRBV4-1; j_call: TRBJ2-7; clone_size: NA; cdr3_aa: CASSQSKANRAYEQYF; cdr3_nt: TGCGCCAGCAGCCAATCCAAGGCCAACAGGGCCTACGAGCAGTACTTC
d_call: TRBD1; cdr3_length: 17; v_call: TRBV10-3; j_call: TRBJ2-6; clone_size: once; cdr3_aa: CAISVLQGLPGANVLTF; cdr3_nt: TGTGCCATCAGTGTACTACAGGGGTTGCCTGGGGCCAACGTCCTGACTTTC
d_call: TRBD1; cdr3_length: 14; v_call: TRBV2; j_call: TRBJ1-4; clone_size: NA; cdr3_aa: CASTQGFANEKLFF; cdr3_nt: TGTGCCAGCACACAGGGGTTTGCTAATGAAAAACTGTTTTTT
d_call: TRBD2; cdr3_length: 17; v_call: TRBV5-6; j_call: TRBJ2-7; clone_size: NA; cdr3_aa: CASSLWTSGRISYEQYF; cdr3_nt: TGTGCCAGCAGCCTTTGGACTAGCGGACGAATCTCCTACGAGCAGTACTTC
d_call: NA; cdr3_length: 12; v_call: TRBV18; j_call: TRBJ2-1; clone_size: NA; cdr3_aa: CASSPRGSEQFF; cdr3_nt: TGTGCCAGCTCACCAAGGGGGAGTGAGCAGTTCTTC
d_call: NA; cdr3_length: 13; v_call: TRBV7-3; j_call: TRBJ2-1; clone_size: NA; cdr3_aa: CASSLDTTNEQFF; cdr3_nt: TGTGCCAGCAGCTTGGACACTACCAATGAGCAGTTCTTC
d_call: NA; cdr3_length: 17; v_call: TRBV14; j_call: TRBJ1-1; clone_size: NA; cdr3_aa: CASSQYGTGSWNTEAFF; cdr3_nt: TGTGCCAGCAGCCAATATGGTACAGGGTCATGGAACACTGAAGCTTTCTTT
d_call: TRBD1; cdr3_length: 13; v_call: TRBV6-5; j_call: TRBJ1-5; clone_size: NA; cdr3_aa: CASRRQGSQPQHF; cdr3_nt: TGTGCCAGCAGACGACAGGGGAGCCAGCCCCAGCATTTT
d_call: NA; cdr3_length: 14; v_call: TRBV27; j_call: TRBJ2-7; clone_size: once; cdr3_aa: CASSSGVVGYEQYF; cdr3_nt: TGTGCCAGCAGTTCGGGGGTAGTGGGCTACGAGCAGTACTTC
d_call: NA; cdr3_length: 13; v_call: TRBV6-5; j_call: TRBJ1-2; clone_size: NA; cdr3_aa: CASRIGANYGYTF; cdr3_nt: TGTGCCAGTCGTATCGGGGCTAACTATGGCTACACCTTC
d_call: NA; cdr3_length: 15; v_call: TRBV19; j_call: TRBJ1-5; clone_size: NA; cdr3_aa: CASRPDRRSNQPQHF; cdr3_nt: TGTGCCAGTAGACCAGACCGGAGGAGCAATCAGCCCCAGCATTTT
d_call: NA; cdr3_length: 15; v_call: TRBV19; j_call: TRBJ2-3; clone_size: NA; cdr3_aa: CASRGDFPGTDTQYF; cdr3_nt: TGTGCCAGTAGGGGGGACTTCCCCGGGACAGATACGCAGTATTTT
d_call: TRBD1; cdr3_length: 15; v_call: TRBV7-2; j_call: TRBJ2-7; clone_size: NA; cdr3_aa: CASSLSGQPTYEQYF; cdr3_nt: TGTGCCAGCAGCTTATCGGGACAGCCTACCTACGAGCAGTACTTC
d_call: NA; cdr3_length: 18; v_call: TRBV4-1; j_call: TRBJ1-4; clone_size: NA; cdr3_aa: CASSSGIATIATNEKLFF; cdr3_nt: TGCGCCAGCAGCTCCGGGATAGCAACTATAGCAACTAATGAAAAACTGTTTTTT
d_call: TRBD2; cdr3_length: 15; v_call: TRBV7-3; j_call: TRBJ2-7; clone_size: NA; cdr3_aa: CASSPGLAGASEQYF; cdr3_nt: TGTGCCAGCAGCCCGGGACTAGCGGGAGCTAGCGAGCAGTACTTC
d_call: TRBD2; cdr3_length: 16; v_call: TRBV9; j_call: TRBJ2-2; clone_size: NA; cdr3_aa: CASSVEAGGRTGELFF; cdr3_nt: TGTGCCAGCAGCGTAGAGGCGGGAGGTCGCACCGGGGAGCTGTTTTTT
d_call: NA; cdr3_length: 13; v_call: TRBV7-9; j_call: TRBJ1-2; clone_size: NA; cdr3_aa: CASSSQTDYGYTF; cdr3_nt: TGTGCCAGCAGCTCCCAGACAGACTATGGCTACACCTTC
d_call: NA; cdr3_length: 15; v_call: TRBV5-5; j_call: TRBJ2-2; clone_size: NA; cdr3_aa: CASSLAGSYTGELFF; cdr3_nt: TGTGCCAGCAGCTTGGCCGGGAGCTACACCGGGGAGCTGTTTTTT
d_call: TRBD2; cdr3_length: 16; v_call: TRBV5-1; j_call: TRBJ2-1; clone_size: NA; cdr3_aa: CASSPASGSSYNEQFF; cdr3_nt: TGCGCCAGCAGCCCAGCTAGCGGAAGCTCCTACAATGAGCAGTTCTTC
d_call: NA; cdr3_length: 15; v_call: TRBV30; j_call: TRBJ2-7; clone_size: NA; cdr3_aa: CAWSPNLALGFEQYF; cdr3_nt: TGTGCCTGGAGCCCAAACCTAGCGCTTGGTTTCGAGCAGTACTTC
d_call: TRBD1; cdr3_length: 16; v_call: TRBV28; j_call: TRBJ1-2; clone_size: NA; cdr3_aa: CASGRTGLARDYGYTF; cdr3_nt: TGTGCCAGCGGGAGGACAGGGCTCGCGCGCGACTATGGCTACACCTTC
d_call: TRBD1; cdr3_length: 15; v_call: TRBV10-1; j_call: TRBJ1-4; clone_size: NA; cdr3_aa: CASSDSQGPNEKLFF; cdr3_nt: TGCGCCAGCAGTGATTCACAGGGGCCTAATGAAAAACTGTTTTTT
d_call: TRBD1; cdr3_length: 12; v_call: TRBV28; j_call: TRBJ1-1; clone_size: NA; cdr3_aa: CASSPDRVQAFF; cdr3_nt: TGTGCCAGCAGTCCGGACAGGGTGCAAGCTTTCTTT
d_call: NA; cdr3_length: 14; v_call: TRBV7-9; j_call: TRBJ1-1; clone_size: NA; cdr3_aa: CASSLEIRNTEAFF; cdr3_nt: TGTGCCAGCAGCTTAGAAATTAGGAACACTGAAGCTTTCTTT
d_call: NA; cdr3_length: 11; v_call: TRBV5-1; j_call: TRBJ1-1; clone_size: NA; cdr3_aa: CASSEGGEAFF; cdr3_nt: TGCGCCAGCAGCGAGGGAGGGGAAGCTTTCTTT
d_call: TRBD2; cdr3_length: 16; v_call: TRBV14; j_call: TRBJ2-7; clone_size: NA; cdr3_aa: CASSQATLASGDEQYF; cdr3_nt: TGTGCCAGCAGCCAAGCTACACTAGCGTCAGGCGACGAGCAGTACTTC
d_call: TRBD1; cdr3_length: 14; v_call: TRBV5-1; j_call: TRBJ1-4; clone_size: NA; cdr3_aa: CASSPGGVFEKLFF; cdr3_nt: TGCGCCAGCAGCCCAGGGGGCGTGTTTGAAAAACTGTTTTTT
d_call: TRBD2; cdr3_length: 16; v_call: TRBV6-4; j_call: TRBJ2-1; clone_size: NA; cdr3_aa: CASSVASGAPYNEQFF; cdr3_nt: TGTGCCAGCAGTGTGGCTAGCGGGGCCCCTTACAATGAGCAGTTCTTC
d_call: TRBD2; cdr3_length: 17; v_call: TRBV25-1; j_call: TRBJ2-7; clone_size: NA; cdr3_aa: CASSERTSGRRGIEKYF; cdr3_nt: TGTGCCAGCAGTGAGCGGACTAGCGGGCGACGGGGTATCGAAAAGTACTTC
d_call: TRBD1; cdr3_length: 16; v_call: TRBV6-5; j_call: TRBJ2-7; clone_size: NA; cdr3_aa: CASSYSSLTGAYEQYF; cdr3_nt: TGTGCCAGCAGTTACTCGAGTTTGACAGGGGCCTACGAGCAGTACTTC
d_call: TRBD1; cdr3_length: 15; v_call: TRBV6-5; j_call: TRBJ1-4; clone_size: once; cdr3_aa: CASRPWTGDNEKLFF; cdr3_nt: TGTGCCAGCAGGCCCTGGACAGGGGATAATGAAAAACTGTTTTTT
d_call: TRBD1; cdr3_length: 17; v_call: TRBV4-1; j_call: TRBJ2-7; clone_size: NA; cdr3_aa: CASSPDPGQGVPYEQYF; cdr3_nt: TGCGCCAGCAGCCCAGATCCGGGACAGGGGGTCCCCTACGAGCAGTACTTC
d_call: TRBD1; cdr3_length: 15; v_call: TRBV10-3; j_call: TRBJ1-4; clone_size: NA; cdr3_aa: CAISDRTGGGEKLFF; cdr3_nt: TGTGCCATCAGTGATCGGACAGGGGGCGGTGAAAAACTGTTTTTT
d_call: TRBD2; cdr3_length: 18; v_call: TRBV4-1; j_call: TRBJ2-1; clone_size: NA; cdr3_aa: CASSQVGRPLAGVYEQFF; cdr3_nt: TGCGCCAGCAGCCAAGTTGGTCGTCCCCTAGCGGGAGTGTATGAGCAGTTCTTC
d_call: NA; cdr3_length: 15; v_call: TRBV5-1; j_call: TRBJ2-3; clone_size: NA; cdr3_aa: CASSSYNRDPDTQYF; cdr3_nt: TGCGCCAGCAGCTCTTATAACAGGGACCCAGATACGCAGTATTTT
d_call: NA; cdr3_length: 14; v_call: TRBV6-1; j_call: TRBJ1-2; clone_size: NA; cdr3_aa: CASRPMTGEYGYTF; cdr3_nt: TGTGCCAGCAGACCGATGACAGGAGAATATGGCTACACCTTC
d_call: TRBD1; cdr3_length: 12; v_call: TRBV6-6; j_call: TRBJ1-4; clone_size: NA; cdr3_aa: CASGQGNEKLFF; cdr3_nt: TGTGCCAGCGGACAGGGTAATGAAAAACTGTTTTTT
d_call: NA; cdr3_length: 15; v_call: TRBV4-1; j_call: TRBJ1-3; clone_size: NA; cdr3_aa: CASSQGWTAGNTIYF; cdr3_nt: TGCGCCAGCAGCCAAGGTTGGACAGCTGGAAACACCATATATTTT
d_call: NA; cdr3_length: 13; v_call: TRBV6-5; j_call: TRBJ2-5; clone_size: NA; cdr3_aa: CASNPRFQETQYF; cdr3_nt: TGTGCCAGCAATCCCAGGTTCCAAGAGACCCAGTACTTC
d_call: NA; cdr3_length: 13; v_call: TRBV7-2; j_call: TRBJ1-3; clone_size: NA; cdr3_aa: CASQLEGGNTIYF; cdr3_nt: TGTGCCAGCCAGCTTGAGGGTGGAAACACCATATATTTT
d_call: NA; cdr3_length: 13; v_call: TRBV6-6; j_call: TRBJ2-5; clone_size: NA; cdr3_aa: CASREPGTETQYF; cdr3_nt: TGTGCCAGCAGGGAACCAGGTACAGAGACCCAGTACTTC
d_call: NA; cdr3_length: 15; v_call: TRBV10-1; j_call: TRBJ2-1; clone_size: few; cdr3_aa: CASSEFRYSYNEQFF; cdr3_nt: TGCGCCAGCAGTGAGTTCCGCTACTCCTACAATGAGCAGTTCTTC